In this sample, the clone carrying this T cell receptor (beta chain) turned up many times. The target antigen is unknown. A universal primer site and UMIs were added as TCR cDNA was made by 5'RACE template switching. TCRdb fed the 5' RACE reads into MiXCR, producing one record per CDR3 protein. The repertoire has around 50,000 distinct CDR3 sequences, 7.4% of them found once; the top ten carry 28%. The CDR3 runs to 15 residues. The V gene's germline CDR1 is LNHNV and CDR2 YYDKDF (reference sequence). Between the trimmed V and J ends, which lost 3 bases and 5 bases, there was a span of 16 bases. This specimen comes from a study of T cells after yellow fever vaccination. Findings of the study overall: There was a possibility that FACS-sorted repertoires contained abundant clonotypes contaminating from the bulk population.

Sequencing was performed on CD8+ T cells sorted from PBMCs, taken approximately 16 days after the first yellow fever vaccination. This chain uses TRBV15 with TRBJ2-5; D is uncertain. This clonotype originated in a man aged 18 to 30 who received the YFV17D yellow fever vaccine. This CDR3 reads CATSSYPGQEETQYF. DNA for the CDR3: TGTGCCACCAGCAGTTATCCGGGTCAAGAGGAGACCCAGTACTTC.